Listed below are T cell receptor beta chains from one sample, sequenced in a study of cytomegalovirus exposure and HLA in healthy donors. Profiling relied on immunoSEQ multiplex PCR, and the TCRdb table lists in-frame clones only, not all of them. The sample lists about 140,000 clones, more than 7.5% occurring once. The sequenced sample was PBMCs. The receptors here all came from a man aged 45 to 65 in good health and CMV-seronegative. Each CDR3 is given with its conserved first and last residue. The D gene is left open where the match is weak. Only some rows state a clone size, as once, few, many or a class for expanded clones.

.,TRBJ2-5,TRBD2,TRBV6-6,TGTGCCAGCAGTCTTCCAACTAGCGGCGCAGAGACCCAGTACTTC,CASSLPTSGAETQYF
few,TRBJ2-7,TRBD2,TRBV29-1,TGCAGCGTCATGTTTGTGACTAGCGGGGGAGGCTACGAGCAGTACTTC,CSVMFVTSGGGYEQYF
.,TRBJ2-3,TRBD1,TRBV5-1,TGCGCCAGCAGCTGGACAGGGACAGATACGCAGTATTTT,CASSWTGTDTQYF
.,TRBJ2-7,TRBD2,TRBV29-1,TGCAGCGTTGGTACTAGCGGTTCCTACGAGCAGTACTTC,CSVGTSGSYEQYF
few,TRBJ2-3,.,TRBV5-6,TGTGCCAGCAGCTCCGAGGGCACTAGCACAGATACGCAGTATTTT,CASSSEGTSTDTQYF
.,TRBJ2-3,TRBD2,TRBV7-2,TGTGCCAGCAGCTTTGAGGGACTATCCACAGATACGCAGTATTTT,CASSFEGLSTDTQYF
few,TRBJ2-1,.,TRBV19,TGTGCCAGTAGTCTCCCCTCGTCGAAAACTTCCAATGAGCAGTTCTTC,CASSLPSSKTSNEQFF
.,TRBJ2-4,TRBD1,TRBV5-1,TGCGCCAGCAGAGAAGACAGGGGGCGTTTAGACAAAAACATTCAGTACTTC,CASREDRGRLDKNIQYF
.,TRBJ2-7,TRBD2,TRBV27,TGTGCCAGCGGGGACCTAGCGGGAGTCGACTACGAGCAGTACTTC,CASGDLAGVDYEQYF
.,TRBJ2-7,TRBD2,TRBV9,TGTGCCAGCAGCCCTCAGCGCGGGAGGGTCTACGAGCAGTACTTC,CASSPQRGRVYEQYF
few,TRBJ2-7,.,TRBV6-5,TGTGCCAGCAGTTACGATCAGGACTTCTCCTACGAGCAGTACTTC,CASSYDQDFSYEQYF
.,TRBJ1-1,.,TRBV18,TGTGCCAGCTCACCAAGCGATCTCACTGAAGCTTTCTTT,CASSPSDLTEAFF
.,TRBJ2-2,.,TRBV5-1,TGCGCCAGCAGCGCCCGGGATGACCACACCGGGGAGCTGTTTTTT,CASSARDDHTGELFF
.,TRBJ1-2,.,TRBV6-5,TGTGCCAGCAGTTACAAGCGGGAGTATGGCTACACCTTC,CASSYKREYGYTF
few,TRBJ2-7,TRBD2,TRBV6-1,TGTGCCAGCAGTGAAGTCAGGGCTAGCGGACTGTACGAGCAGTACTTC,CASSEVRASGLYEQYF
.,TRBJ1-2,TRBD1,TRBV5-1,TGCGCCAGCCAGAGGACAGGGGACTATGGCTACACCTTC,CASQRTGDYGYTF
.,TRBJ2-1,TRBD2,TRBV6-4,TGTGCCAGCAGTGACGGACTAGCGGTTAGCAATGAGCAGTTCTTC,CASSDGLAVSNEQFF
few,TRBJ2-2,.,TRBV9,TGTGCCAGCAGCGTAGGGACAGATGTCGGGGAGCTGTTTTTT,CASSVGTDVGELFF
few,TRBJ2-1,.,TRBV7-2,TGTGCCAGCAGCTTTTACAGGGACGGGAATGAGCAGTTCTTC,CASSFYRDGNEQFF
.,TRBJ2-3,TRBD2,TRBV14,TGTGCCAGCAGCCAAGCACGAATGGCGGGGGCAGATACGCAGTATTTT,CASSQARMAGADTQYF
few,TRBJ2-1,TRBD2,TRBV13,TGTGCCAGCAGGATCAGCGGGGTGAATGAGCAGTTCTTC,CASRISGVNEQFF
few,TRBJ2-2,.,TRBV27,TGTGCCAGCAGTTCGGACACCAACACCGGGGAGCTGTTTTTT,CASSSDTNTGELFF
.,TRBJ2-7,.,TRBV5-1,TGCGCCAGCAGCTTCCGGGGCGAGCAGTACTTC,CASSFRGEQYF
few,TRBJ1-2,.,TRBV19,TGTGCCATCAGTACTGACCGGGCGGGGGATCCTAACTATGGCTACACCTTC,CAISTDRAGDPNYGYTF
.,TRBJ1-1,.,TRBV7-9,TGTGCCAGCAGCCCCCACCTAGAAAACACTGAAGCTTTCTTT,CASSPHLENTEAFF
few,TRBJ2-1,.,TRBV4-2,TGTGCCAGCAGCCAAGATGTGGGGGCCCCCTACAATGAGCAGTTCTTC,CASSQDVGAPYNEQFF
.,TRBJ2-2,TRBD2,TRBV2,TGTGCCAGCAGGGGGGGACTAGCGGGAGGACTCAACACCGGGGAGCTGTTTTTT,CASRGGLAGGLNTGELFF
few,TRBJ2-5,TRBD1,TRBV28,TGTGCCAGCAGTTTACCGACAGGGGAAATAGAGACCCAGTACTTC,CASSLPTGEIETQYF
few,TRBJ1-5,.,TRBV9,TGTGCCACCACCGTTGTTGGTGGGGGCAGCAATCAGCCCCAGCATTTT,CATTVVGGGSNQPQHF
.,TRBJ2-3,TRBD2,TRBV19,TGTGCCAGTAGGGTTGGCGGGGGGGCGGCAGATACGCAGTATTTT,CASRVGGGAADTQYF
.,TRBJ1-3,TRBD1,TRBV5-1,TGCGCCAGCAGCCCGAGGACAGGGGCTGGAAACACCATATATTTT,CASSPRTGAGNTIYF
.,TRBJ2-3,TRBD2,TRBV27,TGTGCCAGCAGTCCGGGACTAGCGGGAGCGGATACGCAGTATTTT,CASSPGLAGADTQYF
few,TRBJ1-4,.,TRBV4-1,TGCGCCAGCAGCCCGGAGGGGAAGTTCCTCTCTAATGAAAAACTGTTTTTT,CASSPEGKFLSNEKLFF
few,TRBJ2-3,TRBD2,TRBV19,TGTGCCAGTAGTATCCGGGGGGCAGATACGCAGTATTTT,CASSIRGADTQYF
.,TRBJ2-7,TRBD2,TRBV10-2,TGCGCCAGCAGTATGGGGGGAGGGACCGAGCAGTACTTC,CASSMGGGTEQYF
.,TRBJ2-5,.,TRBV5-1,TGCGCCAGCAGCTTGGTCGGGGACTTCAAAGAGACCCAGTACTTC,CASSLVGDFKETQYF
.,TRBJ2-3,.,TRBV2,TGTGCCAGCAGTGGCGTCAACTCTCCCCCCCCAGATACGCAGTATTTT,CASSGVNSPPPDTQYF
once,TRBJ2-1,TRBD2,TRBV7-6,TGTGCCAGCAGCCTGCAAGCGGGAGGGGGGGCCGGTGGCAATGAGCAGTTCTTC,CASSLQAGGGAGGNEQFF
few,TRBJ2-7,.,TRBV19,TGTGCCAGTAGTAGCCGGGAAAGAGCCTACGAGCAGTACTTC,CASSSRERAYEQYF
.,TRBJ1-3,TRBD1,TRBV5-1,TGCGCCAGCAGCTTAGAGGGGGCGAGTGGAAACACCATATATTTT,CASSLEGASGNTIYF
few,TRBJ2-7,TRBD1,TRBV5-4,TGTGCCAGCAGCTTGGGGATGACAGGGGGCCTCTCCTACGAGCAGTACTTC,CASSLGMTGGLSYEQYF
.,TRBJ2-3,.,TRBV10-2,TGCGCCACCGTAGTTGCAGATACGCAGTATTTT,CATVVADTQYF
.,TRBJ2-2,.,TRBV19,TGTGCCAGTACCCTGGGATCCACGGGTGCCCCCCGGGGGACCGGGGAGCTGTTTTTT,CASTLGSTGAPRGTGELFF
few,TRBJ2-3,TRBD2,TRBV2,TGTGCCAGCAGTTCGACTAGCGTCACAGATACGCAGTATTTT,CASSSTSVTDTQYF
few,TRBJ2-1,.,TRBV7-6,TGTGCCAGCAGCTTAGCGCCACTAGCAAGCTCCTACAATGAGCAGTTCTTC,CASSLAPLASSYNEQFF
.,TRBJ1-5,TRBD1,TRBV18,TGTGCCAGCTCACCAACGACAGGGTCGGGAAATCAGCCCCAGCATTTT,CASSPTTGSGNQPQHF
.,TRBJ1-1,TRBD1,TRBV11-2,TGTGCCAGCAGCTTAGACAGGGACAGGGAAGCTTTCTTT,CASSLDRDREAFF
few,TRBJ1-2,TRBD1,TRBV30,TGTGCCTGGAGTGCCCCAGGGGGCGCTGTCTACACCTTC,CAWSAPGGAVYTF
.,TRBJ2-6,.,TRBV6-7,TGTGCCAGCAGTTTCCGCAACAGACAGGAGTCATCTTATGGGGCCAACGTCCTGACTTTC,CASSFRNRQESSYGANVLTF
.,TRBJ2-3,TRBD2,TRBV19,TGTGCCAGTAGTATCGGACTAGCGGGGTACACAGATACGCAGTATTTT,CASSIGLAGYTDTQYF
few,TRBJ2-4,.,TRBV19,TGTGCCAGTAGCCCAGGGCGGAGCCTAGCCAAAAACATTCAGTACTTC,CASSPGRSLAKNIQYF
few,TRBJ2-6,TRBD1,TRBV9,TGTGCCAGCAGCCCTCAGACAGGGGTTGCTGGGGCCAACGTCCTGACTTTC,CASSPQTGVAGANVLTF
.,TRBJ1-5,.,TRBV6-1,TGTGCCAGCAGTGAACGGGTCAATCAGCCCCAGCATTTT,CASSERVNQPQHF
.,TRBJ2-5,TRBD2,TRBV5-1,TGCGCCAGCAGCCTAGCGGGTCCCCAGGGGGAGACCCAGTACTTC,CASSLAGPQGETQYF
.,TRBJ1-1,TRBD1,TRBV5-6,TGTGCCAGCAGCCCCCGGACAGGGGCGGTGAACACTGAAGCTTTCTTT,CASSPRTGAVNTEAFF
.,TRBJ2-1,.,TRBV7-2,TGTGCCAGCAGCTTAAAAAAGAGTTCCCCCGACAATGAGCAGTTCTTC,CASSLKKSSPDNEQFF
.,TRBJ2-1,TRBD1,TRBV7-6,TGTGCCAGCAGTCGAGACTCCCGGGACAGGGGCCCCTACAATGAGCAGTTCTTC,CASSRDSRDRGPYNEQFF
few,TRBJ2-1,TRBD1,TRBV6-6,TGTGCCAGCAGTGACCTCGGGACAGCTGAGCAGTTCTTC,CASSDLGTAEQFF
few,TRBJ2-2,TRBD1,TRBV30,TGTGCCTGGAGTATCGGGACAGGGGGCCCCGGGGAGCTGTTTTTT,CAWSIGTGGPGELFF